Below, 9 T cell receptor beta chains from the same sample are listed, as sequenced in a study of molecular identifiers for immune sequencing clone quantification (dated by TCRdb to 2017 to 2018). Libraries came from PCR. TCRdb lists the instrument as Illumina HiSeq 4000. TCRdb reanalyzed the raw reads on its own, using fastp at Q25 for trimming and MiXCR for clone calling, and kept in-frame beta chains. Here each entry gathers all rows of one CDR3 protein and keeps the most common genes and DNA. The sample data list around 480,000 distinct CDR3 sequences, and around 21% of these were observed just once. Under 0.85% of the sample is held by the ten biggest clonotypes. What was sequenced was naive CD8+ T cells from blood, with Jurkat cell RNA spiked in. Read against the paper, the sample's cell subset or site label means: FACS-sorted CD8+CD4-CCR7+CD45RA+ naive T cells. The receptors were gathered from a human donor in good health. Some libraries in this study had Jurkat cell RNA spiked in.

This clonotype has a count of ten or more. V and J are TRBV19 and TRBJ2-2, with 8 nucleotides matching TRBD1. In germline, CDR1 is LNHDA, CDR2 SQIVND (reference sequence). After removal of 3 bases from V and 7 bases from J, the junction contained 7 bases not matched to a gene. The CDR3 has 15 amino acids. The CDR3 spells CASSIGSRGHGELFF. For the CDR3, the DNA is TGTGCCAGTAGTATTGGCAGCAGGGGGCACGGGGAGCTGTTTTTT.

This chain uses TRBV7-9 with TRBJ2-7, with TRBD2 as a possible D gene (5 bases). V was shortened by 5 bases and J by 0 bases, with 17 bases between the two germline ends. The CDR3 is 16 amino acids. Germline V lookup: CDR1 SEHNR, CDR2 FQNEAQ (reference sequence). The DNA for the CDR3 is TGTGCCAGCAGCACTTCCCCTAGCCGAGCCTCCTACGAGCAGTACTTC. This codes for CASSTSPSRASYEQYF.

This clonotype turned up a few times. The J gene is TRBJ2-6, the V gene TRBV20-1; the match to TRBD2 covers 8 bases. With V trimmed by 6 bases and J by 0 bases, 16 bases remained unmatched. This CDR3 has 19 residues. Germline lookup yields CDR1 DFQATT and CDR2 SNEGSKA (reference sequence). The CDR3 DNA is TGCAGTGCCCTCAGCGGCTCAGGGACTAGTTTCTCTGGGGCCAACGTCCTGACTTTC. Amino acid sequence: CSALSGSGTSFSGANVLTF.

This clonotype was observed many times. J is TRBJ2-1 and V is TRBV2; D is uncertain. V was shortened by 6 bases and J by 7 bases, with 7 bases between the two germline ends. From germline, CDR1 is SNHLY and CDR2 FYNNEI. The CDR3 is made up of 11 amino acids. In DNA, the CDR3 is TGTGCCAGCAGAATAGCTAATGAGCAGTTCTTC. Its translation is CASRIANEQFF.

On this clonotype itself: A much bigger clone sits one base away, suggesting this may be a read error. The chain combines TRBV7-9 with TRBJ2-2; D is unresolved. Trimming took 5 bases from V and 2 from J, leaving 9 bases between them. CDR3 length: 14 amino acids. Germline CDR1 and CDR2: SEHNR and FQNEAQ (reference sequence). The CDR3 bases are TGTGCCAGCAGCGCTTGTGGAAACACCGGGGAGCTGTTTTTT. Translated, it gives CASSACGNTGELFF.

In this sample, this clonotype turned up a few times. A much larger clone is a single base away; this may be a read error. The gene calls are TRBV13 and TRBJ2-7; tentatively, D is TRBD1 or TRBD2 (5 bases each). V was shortened by 4 bases and J by 6 bases, with 13 bases between the two germline ends. The CDR3 is made up of 13 amino acids. CDR1 and CDR2 (germline): PRHDT, FYEKMQ (reference sequence). DNA for the CDR3: TGTGCCAGCAGCTCGGCCGGGGCCTGCGAGCAGTACTTC. Residues: CASSSAGACEQYF.

The sample holds many counts of this clonotype. The chain carries TRBV5-6 and TRBJ2-7; D might be TRBD1 (6 bases). V shed 0 bases and J shed 2 bases, with 15 bases lying between them. The germline V gene encodes CDR1 SGHDT and CDR2 YYEEEE. The CDR3 is 16 amino acids. This CDR3 reads CASSLDLPGVAYEQYF. In DNA form, the CDR3 reads TGTGCCAGCAGCTTGGATTTGCCAGGGGTCGCCTACGAGCAGTACTTC.

Comments on this clonotype: A clone one base away is much larger, so this may be a read error. The chain couples TRBV27 to TRBJ2-6; D gene ambiguous. The CDR3 length is 15 residues. Trimming left V 5 bases short and J 2 bases short, with 10 bases between. The germline V gene has CDR1 MNHEY and CDR2 SMNVEV (reference sequence). The CDR3 is CASSLVSPGANVLTF. In nucleotides, the CDR3 is TGTGCCAGCAGTCTTGTTAGCCCTGGGGCCAACGTCCTGACTTTC.

The chain links TRBV10-2 to TRBJ1-5; perhaps TRBD1 as D (6 bases). Trimming took 1 base from V and 5 from J, leaving 15 bases between them. In germline, CDR1 is WSHSY, CDR2 SAAADI. The CDR3 covers 16 residues. The CDR3 reads CASSEFRGAVYQPQHF. In DNA form, the CDR3 reads TGCGCCAGCAGTGAGTTTCGGGGGGCGGTGTATCAGCCCCAGCATTTT.